This T cell receptor (beta chain) was sequenced during a study of T-cell memory formation after mild COVID-19. TCRdb processed the 5' RACE reads anew with MiXCR; each CDR3 protein has one entry. The sample carries over 500,000 distinct CDR3 sequences, roughly a sixth recorded once. The J segment lost 7 bases and the V segment lost 5 bases, leaving 34 bases of the junction unmatched. The CDR3 loop spans 22 amino acids. This clonotype was seen only a few times. Sequencing was performed on PBMCs or a T cell subset sorted from them (not recorded which). This sequence was found in an adult woman who had mild COVID-19 (a few samples of this study predate the infection). Cell type and time point are not known. The J gene is TRBJ1-1, the V gene TRBV12-3 or TRBV12-4; 7 bases are shared with TRBD1. The DNA for the CDR3 is TGTGCCAGCAGTCAAGCCCCCCGCGATTATAGGATTGGAAGGCAGGGGGTGATTGAAGCTTTCTTT. Protein: CASSQAPRDYRIGRQGVIEAFF.